The 29 T cell receptor beta chains below come from one sample, sequenced in a study of long-term antiretroviral therapy in people with HIV. The immunoSEQ assay was v3.0, run at survey level. Here immunoSEQ multiplex PCR was the method, and the copy in TCRdb shows in-frame clones only, minus some. The repertoire has 20,000 to 30,000 clones, over 70% of them found once; the top ten carry 5.5% to 6%. The starting material was unsorted PBMCs, obtained 1.1 years before starting antiretroviral therapy. Every receptor here comes from a woman aged 25 to 45 with HIV.

CDR3 region: CASSQSGGGSYEQYF. As DNA, the CDR3 is TGTGCCAGCTCACAATCCGGGGGGGGGTCCTACGAGCAGTACTTC. This chain connects TRBV18 to TRBJ2-7, with 8 bases that match TRBD2. CDR3 length equals 15 residues. The germline V gene has CDR1 KGHSH and CDR2 LQKENI. V trimming: 4 bases; J trimming: 1 base; junction bases outside the gene matches: 6.

This clone appeared a few times. The genes are TRBV25-1 and TRBJ2-7, with TRBD1 matching over 8 bases. The trim removed 4 bases at V and 3 bases at J, leaving 8 bases unmatched. The CDR3 has 15 residues. From germline, CDR1 is MGHDK and CDR2 SYGVNS. The CDR3 sequence: CASSAGGRGLYEQYF. Written as DNA, the CDR3 is TGTGCCAGCAGTGCAGGGGGCAGGGGGCTCTACGAGCAGTACTTC.

The chain recombines TRBV7-9 with TRBJ2-3; TRBD2 is a possible D gene (5 bases). This CDR3 is built from 16 residues. Germline CDR1 and CDR2: SEHNR and FQNEAQ (reference sequence). V was shortened by 3 bases and J by 1 base, with 14 bases between the two germline ends. As DNA, the CDR3 is TGTGCCAGCAGCTTTGGTACTAGACGGCGCACAGATACGCAGTATTTT. Translating gives CASSFGTRRRTDTQYF. The full variable domain, with the rest looked up from reference TRBV7-9 and TRBJ2-3, is DTGVSQNPRHKITKRGQNVTFRCDPISEHNRLYWYRQTLGQGPEFLTYFQNEAQLEKSRLLSDRFSAERPKGSFSTLEIQRTEQGDSAMYLCASSFGTRRRTDTQYFGPGTRLTVL.

This sequence joins TRBV4-1 and TRBJ2-1, with D tentatively TRBD1 (7 bases). The CDR3 is made up of 17 amino acids. Trimming pared 0 bases from V and 1 base from J, leaving 13 bases between. Per the germline V gene, CDR1 is MGHRA and CDR2 is YSYEKL. In nucleotides, the CDR3 is TGCGCCAGCAGCCAAGAAGTGGCAGGGGGGTCCTACAATGAGCAGTTCTTC. Residues: CASSQEVAGGSYNEQFF.

The chain couples TRBV19 to TRBJ1-1; unclear D gene. V gave up 2 bases and J gave up 4 bases, with 5 bases separating them. The CDR3 is made up of 12 amino acids. Germline V lookup: CDR1 LNHDA, CDR2 SQIVND (reference sequence). The CDR3 region is CASSIMATEAFF. CDR3 nucleotides: TGTGCCAGTAGTATAATGGCCACTGAAGCTTTCTTT.

The V and J genes are TRBV18 and TRBJ1-5; TRBD1 is a possible D gene (5 bases). The germline V gene has CDR1 KGHSH and CDR2 LQKENI. This CDR3 has 14 amino acids. Between the trimmed V and J ends, which lost 2 bases and 4 bases, there was a span of 9 bases. CDR3 in DNA: TGTGCCAGCTCACCAACAGGAGGAAATCAGCCCCAGCATTTT. Residues: CASSPTGGNQPQHF.

The table lists this clone with a few counts. This chain joins TRBV4-1 and TRBJ1-2; 9 bases match TRBD1. CDR1 is MGHRA, CDR2 YSYEKL, per germline. CDR3 length: 16 amino acids. J gave up 5 bases and V 1 base, and 8 bases lay outside the gene matches. CDR3 nucleotides: TGCGCCAGCAGCCAAGGGAAGGACAGGGGTGGGTATGGCTACACCTTC. The encoded protein is CASSQGKDRGGYGYTF.

This clone was counted between two and nine times. The rearrangement joins TRBV25-1 to TRBJ2-7, with D perhaps matching TRBD1 or TRBD2 (5 bases each). CDR1 and CDR2 from the germline V gene are MGHDK and SYGVNS. Between the trimmed V and J ends, which lost 2 bases and 4 bases, there was a span of 15 bases. CDR3 length: 15 residues. The CDR3 here is CASSEPSGPPYEQYF. CDR3 sequence (DNA): TGTGCCAGCAGTGAACCCTCGGGACCGCCGTACGAGCAGTACTTC.

This chain links TRBV5-4 with TRBJ1-2; 7 bases match TRBD1. CDR1 is SGHNT, CDR2 YYREEE, per germline (reference sequence). This CDR3 comprises 16 residues. V trimming: 1 base; J trimming: 8 bases; junction bases outside the gene matches: 14. For the CDR3, the DNA is TGTGCCAGCAGCTTGTACCAGACCGGGACAGAGGAAGGCTACACCTTC. This gives the protein CASSLYQTGTEEGYTF. Complete variable domain (other parts from reference TRBV5-4 and TRBJ1-2): ETGVTQSPTHLIKTRGQQVTLRCSSQSGHNTVSWYQQALGQGPQFIFQYYREEENGRGNFPPRFSGLQFPNYSSELNVNALELDDSALYLCASSLYQTGTEEGYTFGSGTRLTVV.

The chain combines TRBV5-5 with TRBJ2-3; D might be TRBD1 (6 bases). The CDR3 runs 14 residues. Trimming took 0 bases from V and 6 from J, leaving 11 bases between them. In germline, CDR1 is SGHKS, CDR2 YYEKEE (reference sequence). The CDR3 protein is CASSLGGPTDTQYF. The CDR3 nucleotides are TGTGCCAGCAGCTTGGGGGGGCCCACGGATACGCAGTATTTT. The variable domain in full, completed from reference TRBV5-5 and TRBJ2-3, reads DAGVTQSPTHLIKTRGQQVTLRCSPISGHKSVSWYQQVLGQGPQFIFQYYEKEERGRGNFPDRFSARQFPNYSSELNVNALLLGDSALYLCASSLGGPTDTQYFGPGTRLTVL.

The genes are TRBV7-9 and TRBJ2-6; D is unresolved. Looked up from germline, CDR1 is SEHNR and CDR2 is FQNEAQ (reference sequence). The V end was cut by 8 bases, the J end by 4 bases, with 6 bases between. The CDR3 covers 12 residues. Written as DNA, the CDR3 is TGTGCCAGCTCCGGGGGGGCCAACGTCCTGACTTTC. Translated: CASSGGANVLTF.

The chain has TRBV19 and TRBJ1-1; TRBD1 is a possible D gene (6 bases). Germline loops: CDR1 LNHDA, CDR2 SQIVND (reference sequence). The CDR3 extends over 14 amino acids. V lost 8 bases and J 1 base, leaving 14 bases between the germline ends. CDR3: CASGTPIGNTEAFF. CDR3 DNA: TGTGCCAGTGGGACACCGATTGGGAACACTGAAGCTTTCTTT.

The table lists this clone with a few counts. V and J are TRBV5-4 and TRBJ1-2, with 9 nucleotides matching TRBD1. The CDR3 length is 14 residues. Germline CDR1 is SGHNT and CDR2 is YYREEE (reference sequence). J was trimmed by 8 bases and V by 4 bases; bases with no gene match: 9. The DNA of the CDR3 is TGTGCCAGCAGCGAACTTACAGGGGGCCGAGGCTACACCTTC. It codes for CASSELTGGRGYTF.

The chain has TRBV28 and TRBJ1-6; 8 nucleotides line up with TRBD1. The length of the CDR3 is 15 residues. Losses at the gene ends were 2 bases for V and 9 bases for J; bases not matched to a gene: 6. Germline-derived CDR1 and CDR2 are MDHEN and SYDVKM. CDR3 region: CASSLAGTGGSPLHF. In DNA, the CDR3 is TGTGCCAGCAGTTTAGCCGGGACAGGTGGTTCACCCCTCCACTTT.

CDR3 amino acids: CASSAGDRGQETQYF. The CDR3 DNA is TGTGCCAGCAGCGCCGGGGACAGGGGCCAAGAGACCCAGTACTTC. The chain uses TRBV9 and TRBJ2-5; TRBD1 agrees at 10 bases. This CDR3 comprises 15 residues. Germline V gene data show CDR1 as SGDLS and CDR2 as YYNGEE. Trimming cost V 3 bases and J 1 base; bases outside gene matches: 3.

The genes are TRBV4-1 and TRBJ2-4; D is unresolved. V lost 1 base, J lost 5 bases, and 6 bases lay in between. Germline lookup yields CDR1 MGHRA and CDR2 YSYEKL. The length of the CDR3 is 13 residues. The CDR3 loop is CASSQVWENIQYF. As DNA, the CDR3 is TGCGCCAGCAGCCAAGTATGGGAAAACATTCAGTACTTC.

The chain carries TRBV7-2 and TRBJ2-5; 7 bases line up with TRBD1. The V gene's germline CDR1 is SGHTA and CDR2 FQGNSA. After removal of 5 bases from V and 2 bases from J, the junction contained 2 bases not matched to a gene. The CDR3 has 13 residues. CDR3 coding DNA: TGTGCCAGCAGCCCGGGACAGCAAGAGACCCAGTACTTC. This encodes CASSPGQQETQYF.

In its sample, this clone was seen a few times. The chain carries TRBV6-1 and TRBJ1-2, with no clear D. CDR3 size: 15 residues. Trimming removed 0 bases at V and 1 base at J, with 9 bases between. Germline values: CDR1 MNHNS, CDR2 SASEGT. CDR3 protein: CASSEARRGNYGYTF. In DNA form, the CDR3 reads TGTGCCAGCAGTGAAGCCCGGCGGGGTAACTATGGCTACACCTTC.

The chain uses TRBV25-1 and TRBJ1-1; D ambiguous. This CDR3 contains 13 residues. V was pared by 2 bases and J by 1 base, with 5 bases between. Germline V gene lookup returns CDR1 MGHDK and CDR2 SYGVNS. The CDR3 DNA reads TGTGCCAGCAGTGAAAGTCGGAACACTGAAGCTTTCTTT. Amino acid sequence: CASSESRNTEAFF.

The chain has TRBV2 and TRBJ2-7, with D unclear. CDR3 length: 15 amino acids. The ends were cut back, 3 bases at V and 4 bases at J, with 16 bases in the middle. From germline, CDR1 is SNHLY and CDR2 FYNNEI. CDR3 nucleotides: TGTGCCAGCAGTGAGTGGCGTGGGATTAGGTACGAGCAGTACTTC. Translated, it gives CASSEWRGIRYEQYF.

This clone appeared once. V gene TRBV5-4 combines with J gene TRBJ2-5, with 8 bases identical to TRBD2. Losses at the gene ends were 0 bases for V and 5 bases for J; bases not matched to a gene: 12. The germline V gene encodes CDR1 SGHNT and CDR2 YYREEE (reference sequence). The CDR3 consists of 17 residues. The CDR3 sequence: CASSLGAASGLTETQYF. CDR3 nucleotides: TGTGCCAGCAGCTTGGGGGCGGCTAGCGGGTTGACCGAGACCCAGTACTTC.

The V and J genes are TRBV5-5 and TRBJ1-6; TRBD1 matches at 9 bases. The CDR3 is 19 amino acids. Looked up from germline, CDR1 is SGHKS and CDR2 is YYEKEE (reference sequence). The J segment lost 4 bases and the V segment lost 4 bases, leaving 15 bases of the junction unmatched. In DNA, the CDR3 is TGTGCCAGCAGCCAAACCTCAAATACAGGGGGCTCGTATAATTCACCCCTCCACTTT. This sequence encodes CASSQTSNTGGSYNSPLHF.

J is TRBJ1-3 and V is TRBV29-1, with D tentatively TRBD1 (5 bases). V was shortened by 6 bases and J by 0 bases, with 9 bases between the two germline ends. The CDR3 has 13 amino acids. Germline loops: CDR1 SQVTM, CDR2 ANQGSEA. The CDR3 reads CSVHDSSGNTIYF. In DNA, the CDR3 is TGCAGCGTCCATGACAGCTCTGGAAACACCATATATTTT.

The V and J genes are TRBV6-6 and TRBJ1-3, with unresolved D. The V and J ends lost 5 bases and 2 bases respectively, with 10 bases between them. CDR3 size: 14 residues. Germline CDR1 MNHNY, CDR2 SVGAGI (reference sequence). The CDR3 loop is CASSPRVPGNTIYF. CDR3 nucleotides: TGTGCCAGCAGTCCCCGCGTTCCTGGAAACACCATATATTTT.

The chain combines TRBV7-2 with TRBJ2-2; 13 bases line up with TRBD2. CDR1 SGHTA and CDR2 FQGNSA come from the germline V gene. The junction had 11 bases not matched to a gene; V was cut back by 1 base and J by 6 bases. CDR3 length: 19 residues. The CDR3 reads CASSLDWGWTSGGSGELFF. The CDR3, as DNA: TGTGCCAGCAGCTTAGATTGGGGTTGGACTAGCGGGGGATCCGGGGAGCTGTTTTTT.

This clone appeared once. This chain uses TRBV30 with TRBJ1-2; tentatively, D is TRBD1 (6 bases). The CDR3 length is 15 residues. The germline CDR1 and CDR2 sequences are GTSNPN and SVGIG (reference sequence). Trimming stripped 2 bases from V and 3 bases from J, with 16 bases between. The CDR3 reads CAWSPPFRGDYGYTF. CDR3 bases: TGTGCCTGGAGTCCCCCATTCAGGGGTGACTATGGCTACACCTTC.

The chain employs TRBV7-6 and TRBJ2-2; TRBD1 aligns across 7 bases. Germline CDR1 is SGHVS and CDR2 is FNYEAQ. Losses at the gene ends were 5 bases for V and 0 bases for J; bases not matched to a gene: 9. This CDR3 has 17 residues. In DNA form, the CDR3 reads TGTGCCAGCAGCCCCAAGTACGGGACAGCGAACACCGGGGAGCTGTTTTTT. Its protein is CASSPKYGTANTGELFF.

The J gene is TRBJ1-2, the V gene TRBV25-1; D remains unclear. This CDR3 has 12 amino acids. Germline lookup yields CDR1 MGHDK and CDR2 SYGVNS. Trimming removed 5 bases from V and 8 bases from J, with 12 bases in between. CDR3 bases: TGTGCCAGCAGTAAGACCGGGCGGGGCTACACCTTC. Translating gives CASSKTGRGYTF.

The rearrangement uses TRBV11-2 and TRBJ2-2; the match to TRBD1 covers 7 bases. The trim removed 5 bases at V and 5 bases at J, leaving 8 bases unmatched. CDR1 SGHAT and CDR2 FQNNGV come from the germline V gene. This CDR3 is built from 15 residues. The CDR3 loop is CASSQGDRDTGELFF. The DNA for the CDR3 is TGTGCCAGCAGCCAAGGGGACAGAGATACCGGGGAGCTGTTTTTT.